The clone carrying this T cell receptor (beta chain) appeared a few times. V was cut by 0 bases and J by 2 bases, with 10 bases left in between. The CDR3 extends over 16 amino acids. CDR1 and CDR2 (germline): SEHNR, FQNEAQ (reference sequence). The entry originates in a study of response to subunit inactivated influenza vaccine. MiXCR, run by TCRdb on the RT-PCR reads, gives a single entry per CDR3 protein. Of more than 550,000 distinct CDR3 sequences in the sample, roughly 12% were seen once. Another study also made use of these data, one on T cells expressing NK-cell markers. That study reports: Production of TCR beta cDNA relied on 5'RACE template switching with UMIs. Restriction of sorting to alpha-beta TCR T cells was accomplished in several experiments using an anti-gamma-delta TCR antibody.

The chain carries TRBV7-9 and TRBJ1-4, with D uncertain. The sample was PBMCs from blood, taken on the day of vaccination. The receptor was isolated from a man aged 50 to 60 who received an inactivated influenza vaccine. The CDR3 DNA reads TGTGCCAGCAGCTTAGCGGTCGGGGAGACTAATGAAAAACTGTTTTTT. This translates into CASSLAVGETNEKLFF.